Each of the 14 T cell receptor beta chains below was sequenced from the same sample in a study of blood T cell repertoires in COVID-19. Clones were sequenced by immunoSEQ multiplex PCR, and TCRdb holds only the in-frame ones, with some missing. The data contain 270,000 or so clones, approximately 91% of them singletons. Sequenced sample: PBMCs or T cells enriched from blood (not recorded which). The receptors were sampled from a woman aged 35 to 49 with acute COVID-19.

The V call is TRBV27, the J call TRBJ2-7; 8 nucleotides line up with TRBD1. With 10 bases clipped from V and 7 bases from J, the junction kept 9 bases outside the gene matches. The CDR3 spans 12 residues. Germline V gene sequence: CDR1 MNHEY, CDR2 SMNVEV (reference sequence). DNA of the CDR3: TGTGCCACTCGGACAGGGTTGTTTGAGCAGTACTTC. Its translation is CATRTGLFEQYF.

The chain links TRBV5-6 to TRBJ2-3; D unclear. This CDR3 contains 13 residues. V was trimmed by 5 bases and J by 0 bases, leaving 7 bases between them. Germline V gene lookup returns CDR1 SGHDT and CDR2 YYEEEE. The CDR3 is CASRATSTDTQYF. The CDR3 DNA is TGTGCCAGCAGGGCGACTAGCACAGATACGCAGTATTTT.

CDR3 loop: CASRIAGYNEQFF. The CDR3 DNA sequence: TGTGCCAGTCGAATAGCGGGGTACAATGAGCAGTTCTTC. The chain has TRBV12-3 or TRBV12-4 and TRBJ2-1; TRBD2 matches 8 bases. The CDR3 has 13 amino acids. Trimming removed 9 bases from V and 4 bases from J; junction bases left unmatched: 5.

The rearrangement links TRBV5-1 to TRBJ2-3; 8 bases match TRBD1. Trimming removed 4 bases from V and 4 bases from J; junction bases left unmatched: 5. Per the germline V gene, CDR1 is SGHRS and CDR2 is YFSETQ. CDR3 length: 14 amino acids. Here the CDR3 reads CASSRTGSADTQYF. The CDR3 coding sequence is TGCGCCAGCAGCAGGACAGGGTCCGCAGATACGCAGTATTTT.

Points on this clone: Other DNA sequences in the same sample also yield this CDR3. The genes are TRBV7-2 and TRBJ1-1; the D is unclear. This CDR3 is 13 amino acids long. V was trimmed by 2 bases and J by 1 base, leaving 5 bases between them. CDR1 is SGHTA, CDR2 FQGNSA, per germline. CDR3 region: CASSLRENTEAFF. The CDR3 region has the DNA TGTGCCAGCAGCTTACGGGAGAACACTGAAGCTTTCTTT.

The V call is TRBV24-1, the J call TRBJ2-2, with 13 bases identical to TRBD2. The ends lost 4 bases at V and 6 bases at J; junction bases unmatched: 13. The V gene's germline CDR1 is KGHDR and CDR2 SFDVKD. There are 19 residues in the CDR3. CDR3 nucleotide sequence: TGTGCCACCAGTGACCCGCCCCCTGGACTAGCGGGAGCACCCGGGGAGCTGTTTTTT. It specifies CATSDPPPGLAGAPGELFF.

The V gene is TRBV27, the J gene TRBJ2-3, with 7 bases fitting TRBD2. The V and J ends lost 5 bases and 7 bases, in that order; junction bases with no gene match: 12. Germline CDR1 MNHEY, CDR2 SMNVEV (reference sequence). This CDR3 contains 15 residues. CDR3 in DNA: TGTGCCAGCAGTCCACGAGCGGGGAGAAGTAATACGCAGTATTTT. This sequence encodes CASSPRAGRSNTQYF.

The V and J genes are TRBV9 and TRBJ2-1; 10 bases are shared with TRBD2. The length of the CDR3 is 12 residues. The germline CDR1 and CDR2 sequences are SGDLS and YYNGEE. J gave up 10 bases and V 2 bases, and 0 bases lay outside the gene matches. In DNA, the CDR3 is TGTGCCAGCAGCGTGACTAGCGGGGAGCAGTTCTTC. Residues: CASSVTSGEQFF. Looking up the rest from reference TRBV9 and TRBJ2-1 gives the full variable domain: DSGVTQTPKHLITATGQRVTLRCSPRSGDLSVYWYQQSLDQGLQFLIQYYNGEERAKGNILERFSAQQFPDLHSELNLSSLELGDSALYFCASSVTSGEQFFGPGTRLTVL.

The chain combines TRBV6-2 or TRBV6-3 with TRBJ2-7, with D possibly TRBD2 on 5 matching bases. V lost 2 bases to trimming and J lost 6 bases, with 8 bases between them. The CDR3 is made up of 12 amino acids. Per germline, CDR1 MNHEY and CDR2 SVGEGT. As DNA, the CDR3 is TGTGCCAGCAGTTACACCCGGGGCGAGCAGTACTTC. Amino acids: CASSYTRGEQYF.

The chain combines TRBV28 with TRBJ1-4, with D perhaps TRBD1 (6 bases). CDR1 and CDR2 (germline): MDHEN, SYDVKM. The CDR3 totals 17 residues. V dropped 6 bases and J dropped 3 bases, with 20 bases sitting between them. The CDR3: CASRSSAGAAANEKLFF. For the CDR3, the DNA is TGTGCCAGCAGGTCCTCGGCAGGGGCCGCGGCTAATGAAAAACTGTTTTTT. The full variable domain, its missing parts supplied by reference TRBV28 and TRBJ1-4, is DVKVTQSSRYLVKRTGEKVFLECVQDMDHENMFWYRQDPGLGLRLIYFSYDVKMKEKGDIPEGYSVSREKKERFSLILESASTNQTSMYLCASRSSAGAAANEKLFFGSGTQLSVL.

The gene calls are TRBV6-5 and TRBJ2-7; weak D call: TRBD1 (5 bases). The CDR3 sequence is 14 residues long. CDR1 is MNHEY, CDR2 SVGAGI, per germline. Trimming shortened V by 6 bases and J by 6 bases, and 18 bases separated the two germline ends. The CDR3 DNA follows: TGTGCCAGCAGCTCGGCGAATCCAGGGCGCGAGCAGTACTTC. It encodes CASSSANPGREQYF.

The V gene is TRBV4-1, the J gene TRBJ1-1, with D hard to call. There are 14 residues in the CDR3. Germline-derived CDR1 and CDR2 are MGHRA and YSYEKL. V was trimmed by 0 bases and J by 3 bases, leaving 8 bases between them. The CDR3: CASSQESGYTEAFF. DNA for the CDR3: TGCGCCAGCAGCCAAGAGTCGGGATACACTGAAGCTTTCTTT.

The chain carries TRBV6-5 and TRBJ1-1; D ambiguous. The germline V and J ends were trimmed by 7 bases and 2 bases, with 8 bases remaining between them. The germline V gene encodes CDR1 MNHEY and CDR2 SVGAGI. The CDR3 loop spans 12 amino acids. The CDR3 is CASKIGNTEAFF. The CDR3, as DNA: TGTGCCAGCAAAATCGGTAACACTGAAGCTTTCTTT.

The rearrangement links TRBV5-1 to TRBJ2-3; 11 bases match TRBD2. Germline V gene data show CDR1 as SGHRS and CDR2 as YFSETQ. V lost 0 bases, J lost 0 bases, and 15 bases stayed unmatched. The CDR3 totals 21 residues. For the CDR3, the DNA is TGCGCCAGCAGCTTGGCCTCCCGTGGGACTAGCGGTAAACTTAGCACAGATACGCAGTATTTT. Translation gives CASSLASRGTSGKLSTDTQYF.